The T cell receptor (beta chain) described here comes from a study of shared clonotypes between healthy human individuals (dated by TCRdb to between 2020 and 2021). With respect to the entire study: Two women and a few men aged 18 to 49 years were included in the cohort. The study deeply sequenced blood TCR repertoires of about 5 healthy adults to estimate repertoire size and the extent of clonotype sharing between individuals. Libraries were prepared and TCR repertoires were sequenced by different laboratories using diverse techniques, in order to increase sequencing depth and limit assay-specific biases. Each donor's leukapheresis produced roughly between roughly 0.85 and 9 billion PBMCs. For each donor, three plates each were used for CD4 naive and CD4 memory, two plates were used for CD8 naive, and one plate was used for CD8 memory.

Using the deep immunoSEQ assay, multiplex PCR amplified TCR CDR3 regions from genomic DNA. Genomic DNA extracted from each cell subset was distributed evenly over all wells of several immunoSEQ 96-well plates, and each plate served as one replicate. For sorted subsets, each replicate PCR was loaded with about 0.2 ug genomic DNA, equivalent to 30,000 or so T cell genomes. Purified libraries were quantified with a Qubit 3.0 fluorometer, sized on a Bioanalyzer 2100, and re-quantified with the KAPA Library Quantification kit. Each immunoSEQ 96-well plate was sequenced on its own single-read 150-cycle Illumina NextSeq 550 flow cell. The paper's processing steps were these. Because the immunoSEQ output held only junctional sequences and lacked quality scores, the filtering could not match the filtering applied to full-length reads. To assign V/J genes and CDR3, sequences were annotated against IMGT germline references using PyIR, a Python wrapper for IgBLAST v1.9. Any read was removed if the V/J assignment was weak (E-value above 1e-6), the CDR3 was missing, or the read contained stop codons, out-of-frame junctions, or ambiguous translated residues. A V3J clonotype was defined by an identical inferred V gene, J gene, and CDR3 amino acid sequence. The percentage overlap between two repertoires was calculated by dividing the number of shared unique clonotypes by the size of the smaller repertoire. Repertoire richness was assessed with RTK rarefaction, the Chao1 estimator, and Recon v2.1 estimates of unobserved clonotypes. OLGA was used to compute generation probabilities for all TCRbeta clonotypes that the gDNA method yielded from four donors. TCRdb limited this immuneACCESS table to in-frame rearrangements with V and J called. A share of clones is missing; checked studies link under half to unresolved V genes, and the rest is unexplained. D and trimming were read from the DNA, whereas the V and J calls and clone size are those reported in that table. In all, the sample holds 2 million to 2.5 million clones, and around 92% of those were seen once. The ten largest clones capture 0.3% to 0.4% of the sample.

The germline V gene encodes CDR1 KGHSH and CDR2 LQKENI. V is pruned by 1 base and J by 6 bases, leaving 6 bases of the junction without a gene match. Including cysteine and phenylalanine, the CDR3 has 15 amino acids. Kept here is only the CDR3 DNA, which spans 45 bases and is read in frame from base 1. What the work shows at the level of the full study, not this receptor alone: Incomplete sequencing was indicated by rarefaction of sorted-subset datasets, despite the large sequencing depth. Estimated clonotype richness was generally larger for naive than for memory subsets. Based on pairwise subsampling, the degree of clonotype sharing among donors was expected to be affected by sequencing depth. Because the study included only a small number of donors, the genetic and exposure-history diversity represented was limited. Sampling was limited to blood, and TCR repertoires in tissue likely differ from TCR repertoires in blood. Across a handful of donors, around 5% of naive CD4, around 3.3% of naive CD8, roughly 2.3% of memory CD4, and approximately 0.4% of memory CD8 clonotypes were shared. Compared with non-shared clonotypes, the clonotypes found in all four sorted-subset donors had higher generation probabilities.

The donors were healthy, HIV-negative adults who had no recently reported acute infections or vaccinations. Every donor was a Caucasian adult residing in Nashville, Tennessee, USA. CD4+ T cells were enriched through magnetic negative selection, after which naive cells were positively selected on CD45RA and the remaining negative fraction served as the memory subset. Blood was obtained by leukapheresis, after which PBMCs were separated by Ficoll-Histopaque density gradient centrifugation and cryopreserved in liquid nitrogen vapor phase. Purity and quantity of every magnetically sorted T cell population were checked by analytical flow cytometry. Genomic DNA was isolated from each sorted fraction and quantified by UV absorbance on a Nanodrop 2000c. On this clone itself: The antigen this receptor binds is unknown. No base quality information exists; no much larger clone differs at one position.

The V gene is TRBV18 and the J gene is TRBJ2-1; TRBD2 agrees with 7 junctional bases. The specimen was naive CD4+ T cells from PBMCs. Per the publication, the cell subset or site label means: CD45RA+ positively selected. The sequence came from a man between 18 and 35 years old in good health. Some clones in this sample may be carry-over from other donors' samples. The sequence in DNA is TGTGCCAGCTCACCACGGCTAGCGGTGCCCAATGAGCAGTTCTTC. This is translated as CASSPRLAVPNEQFF.